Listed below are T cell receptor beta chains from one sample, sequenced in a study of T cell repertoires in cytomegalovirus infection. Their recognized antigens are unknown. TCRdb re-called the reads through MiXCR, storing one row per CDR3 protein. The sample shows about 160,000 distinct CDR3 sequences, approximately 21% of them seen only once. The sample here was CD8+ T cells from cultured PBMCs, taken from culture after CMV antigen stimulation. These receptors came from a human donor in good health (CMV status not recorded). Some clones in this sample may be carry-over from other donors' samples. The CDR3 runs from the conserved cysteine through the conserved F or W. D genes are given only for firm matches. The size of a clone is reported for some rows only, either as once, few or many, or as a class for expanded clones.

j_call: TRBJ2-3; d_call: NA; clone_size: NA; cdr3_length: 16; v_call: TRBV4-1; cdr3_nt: TGCGCCAGCAGCACGCGCGGGGTGATTAGCACAGATACGCAGTATTTT; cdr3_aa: CASSTRGVISTDTQYF
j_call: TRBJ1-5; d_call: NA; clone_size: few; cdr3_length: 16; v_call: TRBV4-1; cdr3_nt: TGCGCCAGCAGCCTGAGTGACAGGAAATGGAATCAGCCCCAGCATTTT; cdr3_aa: CASSLSDRKWNQPQHF
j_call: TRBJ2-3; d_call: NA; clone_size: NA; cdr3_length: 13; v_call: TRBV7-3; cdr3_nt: TGTGCCAGCAGCTTAATTCCCACAGATACGCAGTATTTT; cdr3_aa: CASSLIPTDTQYF
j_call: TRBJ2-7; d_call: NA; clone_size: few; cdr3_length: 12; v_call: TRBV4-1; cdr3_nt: TGCGCCAGCAGCCTCGTCGGGTCTGAGCAGTACTTC; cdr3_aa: CASSLVGSEQYF
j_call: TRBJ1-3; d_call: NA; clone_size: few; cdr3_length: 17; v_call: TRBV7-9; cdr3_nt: TGTGCCAGCAGCTTACCCGGGCCGTCCGAAGATGGAAACACCATATATTTT; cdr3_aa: CASSLPGPSEDGNTIYF
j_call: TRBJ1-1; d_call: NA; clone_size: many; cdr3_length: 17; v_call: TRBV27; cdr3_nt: TGTGCCAGCAGCTTAGCCTTTGCTGACAGCCGCTACACTGAAGCTTTCTTT; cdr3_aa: CASSLAFADSRYTEAFF
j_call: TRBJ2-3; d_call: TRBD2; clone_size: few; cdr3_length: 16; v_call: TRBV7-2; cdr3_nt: TGTGCCAGCAGCTCCTTAGCGGGGGGGGACGCAGATACGCAGTATTTT; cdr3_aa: CASSSLAGGDADTQYF
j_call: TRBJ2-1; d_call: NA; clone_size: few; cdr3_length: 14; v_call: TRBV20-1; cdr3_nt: TGCAGTGCTAGTGTCGAGCGGAACTACAATGAGCAGTTCTTC; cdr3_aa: CSASVERNYNEQFF
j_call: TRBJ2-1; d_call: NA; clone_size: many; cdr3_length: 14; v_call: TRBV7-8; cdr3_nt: TGTGCCAGCAGCTTAGAGCTGGGTTACAATGAGCAGTTCTTC; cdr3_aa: CASSLELGYNEQFF
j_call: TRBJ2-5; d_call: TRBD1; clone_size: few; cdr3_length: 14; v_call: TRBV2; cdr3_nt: TGTGCCAGCAGCGCCCCGACAGGGATGGAGACCCAGTACTTC; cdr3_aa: CASSAPTGMETQYF
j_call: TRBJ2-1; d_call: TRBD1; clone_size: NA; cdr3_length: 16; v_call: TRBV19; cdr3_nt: TGTGCCAGTAGTATACGGACAGGGGATACCTACAATGAGCAGTTCTTC; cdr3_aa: CASSIRTGDTYNEQFF
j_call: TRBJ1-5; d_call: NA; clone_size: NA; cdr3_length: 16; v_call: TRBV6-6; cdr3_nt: TGTGCCAGCAGTTACGGGGGGTTTGAGGGTCATCAGCCCCAGCATTTT; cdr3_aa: CASSYGGFEGHQPQHF
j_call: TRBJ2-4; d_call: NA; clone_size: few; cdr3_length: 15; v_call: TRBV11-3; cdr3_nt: TGTGCCAGCAGCTTGGGAACAGGGCCAGGAAACATTCAGTACTTC; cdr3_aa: CASSLGTGPGNIQYF
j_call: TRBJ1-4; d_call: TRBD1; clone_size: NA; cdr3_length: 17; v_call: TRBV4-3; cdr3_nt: TGCGCCAGCAGCCAAGATGGACAGGCGGCAACTAATGAAAAACTGTTTTTT; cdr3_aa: CASSQDGQAATNEKLFF
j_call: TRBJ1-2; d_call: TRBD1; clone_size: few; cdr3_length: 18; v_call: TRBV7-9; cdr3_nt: TGTGCCAGCACCAGAACCCCTCGAGAGCCAGGGGGCGCTCATGGCTACACCTTC; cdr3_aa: CASTRTPREPGGAHGYTF
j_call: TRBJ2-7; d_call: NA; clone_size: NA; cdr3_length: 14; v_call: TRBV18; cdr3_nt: TGTGCCAGCTCCCCGACTGGAAGCTCCTACGAGCAGTACTTC; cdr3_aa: CASSPTGSSYEQYF
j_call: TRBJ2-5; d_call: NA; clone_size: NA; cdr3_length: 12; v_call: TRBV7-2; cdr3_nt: TGTGCCAGCAGCCCCCCCTGGGCCCCAGGGGACTTC; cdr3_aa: CASSPPWAPGDF
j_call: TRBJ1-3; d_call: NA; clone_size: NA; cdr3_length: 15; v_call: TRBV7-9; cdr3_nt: TGTGCCAGCAGCTTAGCGGCTTTCTCTGGAAACACCATATATTTT; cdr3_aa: CASSLAAFSGNTIYF
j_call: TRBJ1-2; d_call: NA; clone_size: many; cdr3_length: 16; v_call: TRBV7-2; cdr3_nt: TGTGCCAGCAGCGCGACGTCCGACACGGCCAACTATGGCTACACCTTC; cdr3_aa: CASSATSDTANYGYTF
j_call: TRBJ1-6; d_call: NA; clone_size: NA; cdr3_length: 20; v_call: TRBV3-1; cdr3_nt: TGTGCCAGCAGCCCATTACGAGAGGGGGTCCCGGGGAGATATAATTCACCCCTCCACTTT; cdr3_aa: CASSPLREGVPGRYNSPLHF
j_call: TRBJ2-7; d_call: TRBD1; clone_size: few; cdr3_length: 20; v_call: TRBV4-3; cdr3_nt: TGCGCCAGCAGCCAGGAGGGGTGGGACAGGGGGCGTCTAGACTCCTACGAGCAGTACTTC; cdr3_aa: CASSQEGWDRGRLDSYEQYF
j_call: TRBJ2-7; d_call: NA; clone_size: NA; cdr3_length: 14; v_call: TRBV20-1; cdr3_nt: TGCAGTGCTGCGGGCGGGGGCAGGACCTACGAGCAGTACTTC; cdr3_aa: CSAAGGGRTYEQYF
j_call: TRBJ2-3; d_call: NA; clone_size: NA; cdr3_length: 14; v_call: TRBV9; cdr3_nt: TGTGCCAGCAGCCCCACGGGGGAGAGGGATACGCAGTATTTT; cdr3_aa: CASSPTGERDTQYF
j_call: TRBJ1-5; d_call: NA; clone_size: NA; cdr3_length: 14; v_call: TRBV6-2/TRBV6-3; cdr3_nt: TGTGCCAGCAGTTACGCCAGGGGCAATCAGCCCCAGCATTTT; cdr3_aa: CASSYARGNQPQHF
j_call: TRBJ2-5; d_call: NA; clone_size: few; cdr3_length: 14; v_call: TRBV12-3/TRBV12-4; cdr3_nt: TGTGCCAGCAGCTCGGACAGCCACCAAGAGACCCAGTACTTC; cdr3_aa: CASSSDSHQETQYF
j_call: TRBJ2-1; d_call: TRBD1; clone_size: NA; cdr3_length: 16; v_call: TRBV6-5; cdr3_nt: TGTGCCCGCAGTTGGGGCGGCAGGGGGAAGAATAATGAGCAGTTCTTC; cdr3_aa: CARSWGGRGKNNEQFF
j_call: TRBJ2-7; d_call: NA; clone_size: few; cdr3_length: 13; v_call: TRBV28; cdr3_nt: TGTGCCAGCAGTTTGCCAAGGTCCCACGAGCAGTACTTC; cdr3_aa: CASSLPRSHEQYF
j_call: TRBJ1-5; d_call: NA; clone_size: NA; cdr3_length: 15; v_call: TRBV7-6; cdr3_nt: TGTGCCAGCAGCTTAGCGGAGGGGTACAATCAGCCCCAGCATTTT; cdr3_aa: CASSLAEGYNQPQHF
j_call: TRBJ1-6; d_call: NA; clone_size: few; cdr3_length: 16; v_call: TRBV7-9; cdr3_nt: TGTGCCAGCAGCCCGGAGGGGTCATCGGGTTATTCACCCCTCCACTTT; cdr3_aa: CASSPEGSSGYSPLHF
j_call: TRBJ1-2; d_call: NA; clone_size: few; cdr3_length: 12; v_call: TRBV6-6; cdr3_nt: TGTGCCAGCAGTTTCTACAGGGATGGCTACACCTTC; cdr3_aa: CASSFYRDGYTF
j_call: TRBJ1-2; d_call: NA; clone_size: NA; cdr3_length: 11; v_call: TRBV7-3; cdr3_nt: TGTGCCAGCTACCTAGGGGATGGCTACACCTTC; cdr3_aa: CASYLGDGYTF
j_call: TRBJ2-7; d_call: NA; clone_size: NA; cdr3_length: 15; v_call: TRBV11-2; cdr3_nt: TGTGCCAGCAGCTTAGCCTCAACCGGTCGATACGAGCAGTACTTC; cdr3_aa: CASSLASTGRYEQYF
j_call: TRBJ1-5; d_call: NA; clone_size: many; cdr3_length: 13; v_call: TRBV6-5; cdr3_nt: TGTGCCAGCAGCAGAGGGCAATCTCAGCCCCAGCATTTT; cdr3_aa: CASSRGQSQPQHF
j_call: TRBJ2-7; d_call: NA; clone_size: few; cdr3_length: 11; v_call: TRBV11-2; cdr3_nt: TGTGCCAGCAGCGTTGCCTACGAGCAGTACTTC; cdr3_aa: CASSVAYEQYF
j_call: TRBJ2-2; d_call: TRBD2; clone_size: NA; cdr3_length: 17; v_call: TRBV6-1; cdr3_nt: TGTGCCAGCAGGTGGGAGGGCCACTTGGCCCGGGGCGGGGAGCTGTTTTTT; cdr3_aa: CASRWEGHLARGGELFF
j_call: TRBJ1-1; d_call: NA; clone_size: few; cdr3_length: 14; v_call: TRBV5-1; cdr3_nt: TGCGCCAGCCGCGGCGAGGGGAGCGGCACTGAAGCTTTCTTT; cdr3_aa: CASRGEGSGTEAFF
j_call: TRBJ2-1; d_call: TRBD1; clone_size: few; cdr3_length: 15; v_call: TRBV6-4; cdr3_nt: TGTGCCAGCAGTGAGGGGACAGGGTACTTCGATGAGCAGTTCTTC; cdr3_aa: CASSEGTGYFDEQFF
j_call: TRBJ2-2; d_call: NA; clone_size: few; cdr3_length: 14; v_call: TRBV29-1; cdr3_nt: TGCAGCGTTGAAGGTATCGCGAACACCGGGGAGCTGTTTTTT; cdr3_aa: CSVEGIANTGELFF
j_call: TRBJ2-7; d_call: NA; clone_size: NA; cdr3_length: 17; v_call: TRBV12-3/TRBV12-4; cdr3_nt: TGTGCCAGCAGTTTTTCGGTTAATCATGACTATACCTACGAGCAGTACTTC; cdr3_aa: CASSFSVNHDYTYEQYF
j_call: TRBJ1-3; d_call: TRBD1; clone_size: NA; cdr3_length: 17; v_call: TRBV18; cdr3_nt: TGTGCCAGCTCACCACCTCGTCCCGGGACAGGGGTAAACACCATATATTTT; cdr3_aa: CASSPPRPGTGVNTIYF
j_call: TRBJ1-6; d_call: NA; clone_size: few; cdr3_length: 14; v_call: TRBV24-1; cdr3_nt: TGTGCCACCAGTGACCGGATCTATAATTCACCCCTCCACTTT; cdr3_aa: CATSDRIYNSPLHF
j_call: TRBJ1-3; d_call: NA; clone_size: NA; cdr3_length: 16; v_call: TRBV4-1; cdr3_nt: TGCGCCAGCAGCCAAGATTTTCGGGACTCTGGAAACACCATATATTTT; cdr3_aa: CASSQDFRDSGNTIYF
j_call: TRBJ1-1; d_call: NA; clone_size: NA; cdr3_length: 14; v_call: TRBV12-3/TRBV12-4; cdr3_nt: TGTGCCAGCAGACCACAGGGATTCTACACTGAAGCTTTCTTT; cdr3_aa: CASRPQGFYTEAFF
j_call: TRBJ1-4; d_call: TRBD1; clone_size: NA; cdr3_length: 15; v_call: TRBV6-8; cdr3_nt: TGTGCCAGCAGTTACTCGACAGGGGGACTTGAAAAACTGTTTTTT; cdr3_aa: CASSYSTGGLEKLFF
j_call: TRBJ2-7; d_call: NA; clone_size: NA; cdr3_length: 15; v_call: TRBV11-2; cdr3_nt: TGTGCCAGCAGCTTAGGAGAGGTCCGCTCCTACGAGCAGTACTTC; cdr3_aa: CASSLGEVRSYEQYF
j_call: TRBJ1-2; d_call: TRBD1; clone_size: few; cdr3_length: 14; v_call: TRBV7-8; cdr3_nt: TGTGCCAGCAGCCCGGGACAGGGAGGGTATGGCTACACCTTC; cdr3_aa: CASSPGQGGYGYTF
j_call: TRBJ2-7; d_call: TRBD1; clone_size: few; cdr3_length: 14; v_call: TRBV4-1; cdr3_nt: TGCGCCAGCTCAACTCGACAGGGAAATGTCGAGCAGTACTTC; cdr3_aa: CASSTRQGNVEQYF